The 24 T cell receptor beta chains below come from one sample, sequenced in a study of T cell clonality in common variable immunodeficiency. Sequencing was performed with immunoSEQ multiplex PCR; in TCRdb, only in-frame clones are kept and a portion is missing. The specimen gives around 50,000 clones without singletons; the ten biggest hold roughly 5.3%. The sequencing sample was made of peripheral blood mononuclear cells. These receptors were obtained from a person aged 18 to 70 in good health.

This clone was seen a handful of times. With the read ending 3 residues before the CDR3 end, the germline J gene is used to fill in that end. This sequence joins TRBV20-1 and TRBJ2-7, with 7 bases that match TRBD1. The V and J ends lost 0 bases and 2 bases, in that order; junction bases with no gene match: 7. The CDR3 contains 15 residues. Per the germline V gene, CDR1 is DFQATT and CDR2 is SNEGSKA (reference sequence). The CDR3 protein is CSARDVKGAPYEQYF. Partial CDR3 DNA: TGCAGTGCTAGAGATGTTAAGGGGGCCCCCTACGAG.

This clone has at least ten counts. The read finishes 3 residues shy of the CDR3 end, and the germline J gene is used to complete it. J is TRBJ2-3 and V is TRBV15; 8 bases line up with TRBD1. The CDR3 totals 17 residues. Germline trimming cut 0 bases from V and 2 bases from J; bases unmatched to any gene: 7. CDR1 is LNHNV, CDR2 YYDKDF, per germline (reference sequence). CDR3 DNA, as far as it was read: TGTGCCACCAGCAGAGATCTCGGGACAGGAGACACAGATACG. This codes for CATSRDLGTGDTDT. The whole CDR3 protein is CATSRDLGTGDTDTQYF.

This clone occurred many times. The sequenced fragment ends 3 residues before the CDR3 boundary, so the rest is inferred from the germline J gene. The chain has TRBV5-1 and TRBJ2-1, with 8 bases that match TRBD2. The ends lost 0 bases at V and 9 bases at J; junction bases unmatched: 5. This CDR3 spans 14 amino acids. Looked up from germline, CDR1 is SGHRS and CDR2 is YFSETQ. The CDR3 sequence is CASSLEREWGEQFF. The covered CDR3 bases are TGCGCCAGCAGCTTGGAGCGGGAGTGGGGTGAG.

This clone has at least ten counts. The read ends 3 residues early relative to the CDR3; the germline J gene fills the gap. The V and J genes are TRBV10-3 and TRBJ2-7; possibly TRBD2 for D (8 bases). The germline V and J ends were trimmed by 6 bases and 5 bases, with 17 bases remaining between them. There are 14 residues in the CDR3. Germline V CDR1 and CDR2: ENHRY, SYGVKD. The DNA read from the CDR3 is TGTGCCATCAGGGGGGACAGAGCGGGAGACGAG. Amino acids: CAIRGDRAGDE. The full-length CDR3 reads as CAIRGDRAGDEQYF.

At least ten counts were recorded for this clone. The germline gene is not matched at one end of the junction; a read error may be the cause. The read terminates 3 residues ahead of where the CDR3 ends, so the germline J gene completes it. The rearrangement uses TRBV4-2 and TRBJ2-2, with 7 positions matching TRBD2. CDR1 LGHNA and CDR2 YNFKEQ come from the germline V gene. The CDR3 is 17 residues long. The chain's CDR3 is CASSPSPAGDGTGELFF. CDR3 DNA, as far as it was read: TGCGCCAGCAGCCCCTCTCCCGCGGGAGATGGCACCGGGGAG.

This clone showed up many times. The sequenced CDR3 bases are TGCAGTGCTAACCCACTAGCGGGAGGGAACTACGAG. Encoded protein: CSANPLAGGNYE. The whole CDR3 protein reads CSANPLAGGNYEQYF. V and J are TRBV20-1 and TRBJ2-7; 13 nucleotides align to TRBD2. Read data end 3 residues before the CDR3 end; the end is taken from the germline J gene. The germline CDR1 and CDR2 sequences are DFQATT and SNEGSKA (reference sequence). Trimming took 4 bases from V and 3 from J; bases not matched to a gene: 6. The CDR3 loop spans 15 amino acids.

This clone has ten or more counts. CDR3 DNA (partial): TGTGCCTTGGGGGGACAGCTTAAAGAGACC. Translating it yields CALGGQLKET. The full CDR3 sequence reads CALGGQLKETQYF. The chain uses TRBV30 and TRBJ2-5, with D tentatively TRBD1 (7 bases). The CDR3 end falls 3 residues outside the read, so it is completed with the germline J gene. There are 13 residues in the CDR3. Deletions cut 7 bases from V and 3 bases from J, with 15 bases between. Per the germline V gene, CDR1 is GTSNPN and CDR2 is SVGIG (reference sequence).

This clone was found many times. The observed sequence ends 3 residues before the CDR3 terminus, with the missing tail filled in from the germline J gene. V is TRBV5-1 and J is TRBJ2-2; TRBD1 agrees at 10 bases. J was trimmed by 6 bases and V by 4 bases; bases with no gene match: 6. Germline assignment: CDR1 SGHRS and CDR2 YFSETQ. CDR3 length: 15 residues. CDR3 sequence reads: CASSQGQGNPGELFF. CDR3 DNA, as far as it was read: TGCGCCAGCAGCCAGGGACAGGGGAATCCCGGGGAG.

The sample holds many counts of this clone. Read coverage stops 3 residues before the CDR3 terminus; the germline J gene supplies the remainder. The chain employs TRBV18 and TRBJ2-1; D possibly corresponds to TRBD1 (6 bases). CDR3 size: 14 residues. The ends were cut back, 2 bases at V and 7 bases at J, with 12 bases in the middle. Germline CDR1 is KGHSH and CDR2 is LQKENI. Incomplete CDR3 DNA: TGTGCCAGCTCACCAACAGGGCGATCGAATGAG. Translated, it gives CASSPTGRSNE. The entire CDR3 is CASSPTGRSNEQFF.

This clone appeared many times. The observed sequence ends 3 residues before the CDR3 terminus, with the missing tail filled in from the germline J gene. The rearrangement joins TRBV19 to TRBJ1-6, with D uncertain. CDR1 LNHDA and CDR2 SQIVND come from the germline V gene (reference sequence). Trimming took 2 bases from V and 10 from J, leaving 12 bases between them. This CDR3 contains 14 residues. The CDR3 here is CASSILTATSPLHF. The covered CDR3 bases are TGTGCCAGTAGTATACTGACTGCTACCTCACCC.

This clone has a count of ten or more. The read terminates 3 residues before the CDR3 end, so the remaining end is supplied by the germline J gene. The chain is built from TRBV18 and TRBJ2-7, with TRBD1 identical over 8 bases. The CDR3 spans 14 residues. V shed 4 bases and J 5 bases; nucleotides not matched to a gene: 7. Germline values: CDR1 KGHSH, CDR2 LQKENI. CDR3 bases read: TGTGCCAGCTCACACACGGACAGGGACCACGAG. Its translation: CASSHTDRDHE. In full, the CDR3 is CASSHTDRDHEQYF.

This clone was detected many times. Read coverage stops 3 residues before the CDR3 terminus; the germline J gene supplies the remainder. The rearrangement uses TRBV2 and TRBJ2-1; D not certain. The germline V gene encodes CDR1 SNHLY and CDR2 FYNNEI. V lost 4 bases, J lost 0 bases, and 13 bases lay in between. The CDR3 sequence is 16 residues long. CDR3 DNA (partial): TGTGCCAGCAGTGTACTCTCTGGTGGCTCCTACAATGAG. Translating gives CASSVLSGGSYNE. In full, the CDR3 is CASSVLSGGSYNEQFF.

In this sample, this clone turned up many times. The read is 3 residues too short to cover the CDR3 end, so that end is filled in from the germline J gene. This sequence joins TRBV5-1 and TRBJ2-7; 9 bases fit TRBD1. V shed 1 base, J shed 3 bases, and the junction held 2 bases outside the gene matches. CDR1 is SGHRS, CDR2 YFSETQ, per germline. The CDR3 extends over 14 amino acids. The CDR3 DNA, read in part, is TGCGCCAGCAGCTTGAACAGGGGGCTCTACGAG. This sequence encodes CASSLNRGLYE. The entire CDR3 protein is CASSLNRGLYEQYF.

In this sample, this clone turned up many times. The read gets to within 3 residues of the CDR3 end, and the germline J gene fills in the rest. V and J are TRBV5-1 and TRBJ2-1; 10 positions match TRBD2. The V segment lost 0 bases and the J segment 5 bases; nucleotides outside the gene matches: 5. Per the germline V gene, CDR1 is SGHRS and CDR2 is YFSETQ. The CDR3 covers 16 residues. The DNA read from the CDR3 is TGCGCCAGCAGCTTGGCCATGCTAGCGGGGGACAATGAG. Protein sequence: CASSLAMLAGDNE. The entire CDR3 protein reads CASSLAMLAGDNEQFF.

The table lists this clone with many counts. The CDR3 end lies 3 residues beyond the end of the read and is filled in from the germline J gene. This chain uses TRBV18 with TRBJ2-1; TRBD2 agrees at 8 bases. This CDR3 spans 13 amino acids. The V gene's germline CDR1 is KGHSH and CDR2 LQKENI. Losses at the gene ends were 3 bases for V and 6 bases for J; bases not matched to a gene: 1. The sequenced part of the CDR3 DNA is TGTGCCAGCTCACCGGGACTAGGCAATGAG. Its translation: CASSPGLGNE. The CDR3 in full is CASSPGLGNEQFF.

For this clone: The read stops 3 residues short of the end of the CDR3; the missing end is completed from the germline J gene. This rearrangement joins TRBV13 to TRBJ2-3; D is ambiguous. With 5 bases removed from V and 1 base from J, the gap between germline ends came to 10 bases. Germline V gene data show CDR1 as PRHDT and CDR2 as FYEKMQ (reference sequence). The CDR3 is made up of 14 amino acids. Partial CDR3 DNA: TGTGCCAGCAGCCCGGCCCTAGGCACAGATACG. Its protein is CASSPALGTDT. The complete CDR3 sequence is CASSPALGTDTQYF.

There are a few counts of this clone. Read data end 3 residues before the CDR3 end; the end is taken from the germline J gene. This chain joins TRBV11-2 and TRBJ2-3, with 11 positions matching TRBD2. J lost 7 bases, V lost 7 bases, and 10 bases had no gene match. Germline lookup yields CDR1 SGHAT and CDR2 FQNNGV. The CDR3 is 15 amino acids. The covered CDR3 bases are TGTGCCAGCAACAGACTAGCGGGAATGGTAAATACG. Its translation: CASNRLAGMVNT. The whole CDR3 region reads CASNRLAGMVNTQYF.

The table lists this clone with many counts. Partial CDR3 DNA: TGCAGTGCTAGAAGGGGGCAGGGCACACGGACTGAA. Encoded protein: CSARRGQGTRTE. The whole CDR3 protein is CSARRGQGTRTEAFF. The gene calls are TRBV20-1 and TRBJ1-1; 7 bases fit TRBD1. The read finishes 3 residues shy of the CDR3 end, and the germline J gene is used to complete it. Losses at the gene ends were 2 bases for V and 5 bases for J; bases not matched to a gene: 11. From germline, CDR1 is DFQATT and CDR2 SNEGSKA (reference sequence). CDR3 length equals 15 residues.

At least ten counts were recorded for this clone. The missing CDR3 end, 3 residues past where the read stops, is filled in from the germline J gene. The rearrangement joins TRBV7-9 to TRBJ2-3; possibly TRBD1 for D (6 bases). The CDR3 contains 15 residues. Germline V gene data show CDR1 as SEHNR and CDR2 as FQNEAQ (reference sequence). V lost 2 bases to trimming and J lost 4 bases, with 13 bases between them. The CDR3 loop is CASSLRAGDPDTQYF. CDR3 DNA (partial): TGTGCCAGCAGCTTAAGGGCAGGGGATCCAGATACG.

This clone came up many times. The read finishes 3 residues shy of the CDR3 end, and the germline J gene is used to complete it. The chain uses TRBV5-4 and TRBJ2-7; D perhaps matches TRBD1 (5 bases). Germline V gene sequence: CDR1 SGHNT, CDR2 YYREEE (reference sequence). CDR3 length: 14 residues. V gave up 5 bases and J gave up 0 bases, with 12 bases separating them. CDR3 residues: CASSFGHLSYEQYF. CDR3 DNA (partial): TGTGCCAGCAGTTTTGGACACCTCTCCTACGAG.

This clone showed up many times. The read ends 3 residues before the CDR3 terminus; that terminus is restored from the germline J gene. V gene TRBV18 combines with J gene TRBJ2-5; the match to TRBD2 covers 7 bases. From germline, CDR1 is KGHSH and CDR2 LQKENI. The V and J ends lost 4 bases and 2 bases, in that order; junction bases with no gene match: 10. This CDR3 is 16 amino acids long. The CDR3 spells CASSLSGEGYQETQYF. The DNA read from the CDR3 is TGTGCCAGCTCACTGAGCGGGGAGGGATATCAAGAGACC. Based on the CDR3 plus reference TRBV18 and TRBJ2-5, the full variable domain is NAGVMQNPRHLVRRRGQEARLRCSPMKGHSHVYWYRQLPEEGLKFMVYLQKENIIDESGMPKERFSAEFPKEGPSILRIQQVVRGDSAAYFCASSLSGEGYQETQYFGPGTRLLVL.

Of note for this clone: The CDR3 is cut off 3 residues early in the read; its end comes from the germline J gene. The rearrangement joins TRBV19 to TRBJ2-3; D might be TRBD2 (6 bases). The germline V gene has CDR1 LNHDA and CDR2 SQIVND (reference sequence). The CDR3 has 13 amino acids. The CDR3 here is CASSGGQVETQYF. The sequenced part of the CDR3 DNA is TGTGCCAGTAGTGGAGGGCAGGTAGAGACG.

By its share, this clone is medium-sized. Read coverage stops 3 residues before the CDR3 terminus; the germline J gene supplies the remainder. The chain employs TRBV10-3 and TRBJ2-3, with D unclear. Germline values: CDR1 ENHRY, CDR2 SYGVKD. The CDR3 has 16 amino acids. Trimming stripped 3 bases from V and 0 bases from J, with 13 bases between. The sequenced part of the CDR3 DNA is TGTGCCATCAGTGAACAGACCATTGCTAGCACAGATACG. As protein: CAISEQTIASTDT. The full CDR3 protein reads CAISEQTIASTDTQYF.

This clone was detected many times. The CDR3 protein is CASIGPGQRFTGELFF. Partial CDR3 DNA: TGTGCCAGTATAGGTCCGGGACAAAGGTTCACCGGGGAG. The chain is built from TRBV19 and TRBJ2-2; TRBD1 might be the D (6 bases). The CDR3 end lies 3 residues beyond the end of the read and is filled in from the germline J gene. V shed 7 bases and J shed 4 bases, with 19 bases lying between them. Germline CDR1 is LNHDA and CDR2 is SQIVND (reference sequence). CDR3 length equals 16 residues.